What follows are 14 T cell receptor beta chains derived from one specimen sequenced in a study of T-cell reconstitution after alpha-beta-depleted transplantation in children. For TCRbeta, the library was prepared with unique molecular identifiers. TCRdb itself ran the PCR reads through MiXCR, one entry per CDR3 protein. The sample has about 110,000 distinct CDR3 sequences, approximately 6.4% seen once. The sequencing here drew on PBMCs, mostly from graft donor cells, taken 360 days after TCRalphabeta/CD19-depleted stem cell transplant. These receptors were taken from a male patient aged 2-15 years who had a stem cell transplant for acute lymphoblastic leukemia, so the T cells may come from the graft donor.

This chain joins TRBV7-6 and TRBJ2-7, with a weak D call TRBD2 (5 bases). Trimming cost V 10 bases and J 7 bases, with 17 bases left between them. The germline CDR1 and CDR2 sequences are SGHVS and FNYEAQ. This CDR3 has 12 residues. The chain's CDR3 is CATNTVGGEQYF. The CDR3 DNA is TGTGCCACGAACACGGTCGGAGGAGAGCAGTACTTC. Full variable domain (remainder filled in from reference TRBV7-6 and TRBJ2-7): GAGVSQSPRYKVTKRGQDVALRCDPISGHVSLYWYRQALGQGPEFLTYFNYEAQQDKSGLPNDRFSAERPEGSISTLTIQRTEQRDSAMYRCATNTVGGEQYFGPGTRLTVT.

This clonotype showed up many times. The CDR3 reads CASGISYEQYF. CDR3 coding DNA: TGTGCCAGCGGGATATCCTACGAGCAGTACTTC. The V and J genes are TRBV27 and TRBJ2-7, with no clear D. With 8 bases removed from V and 1 base from J, the gap between germline ends came to 6 bases. CDR1 and CDR2 (germline): MNHEY, SMNVEV (reference sequence). This CDR3 contains 11 residues.

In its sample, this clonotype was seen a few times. The CDR3 here is CASSFGLGRSGQYF. In DNA form, the CDR3 reads TGTGCCAGCAGCTTCGGACTGGGACGTTCCGGGCAGTACTTC. This rearrangement joins TRBV27 to TRBJ2-7, with D perhaps being TRBD1 or TRBD2 (5 bases each). V was shortened by 6 bases and J by 9 bases, with 21 bases between the two germline ends. Germline V gene lookup returns CDR1 MNHEY and CDR2 SMNVEV (reference sequence). CDR3 length equals 14 residues.

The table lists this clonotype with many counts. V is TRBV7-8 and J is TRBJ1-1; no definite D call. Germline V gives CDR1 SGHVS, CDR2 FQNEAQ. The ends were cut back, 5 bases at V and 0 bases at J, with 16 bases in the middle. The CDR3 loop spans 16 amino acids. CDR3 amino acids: CASSPTYEVMNTEAFF. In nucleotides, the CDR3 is TGTGCCAGCAGCCCCACTTATGAAGTCATGAACACTGAAGCTTTCTTT.

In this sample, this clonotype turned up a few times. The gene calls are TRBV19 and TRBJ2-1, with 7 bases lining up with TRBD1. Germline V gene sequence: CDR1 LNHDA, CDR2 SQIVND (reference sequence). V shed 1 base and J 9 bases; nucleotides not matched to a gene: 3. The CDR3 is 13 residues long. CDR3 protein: CASSIGTGGEQFF. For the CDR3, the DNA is TGTGCCAGTAGTATAGGGACAGGTGGTGAGCAGTTCTTC.

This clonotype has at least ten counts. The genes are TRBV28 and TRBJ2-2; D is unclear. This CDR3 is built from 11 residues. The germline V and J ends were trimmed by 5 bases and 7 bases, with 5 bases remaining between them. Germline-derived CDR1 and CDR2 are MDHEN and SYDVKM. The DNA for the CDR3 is TGTGCCAGCAGTACCATCGGGGAGCTGTTTTTT. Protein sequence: CASSTIGELFF.

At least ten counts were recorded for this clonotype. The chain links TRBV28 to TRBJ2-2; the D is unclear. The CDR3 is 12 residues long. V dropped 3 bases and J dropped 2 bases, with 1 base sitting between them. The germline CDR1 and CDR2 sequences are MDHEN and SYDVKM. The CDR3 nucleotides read TGTGCCAGCAGTTTCAACACCGGGGAGCTGTTTTTT. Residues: CASSFNTGELFF.

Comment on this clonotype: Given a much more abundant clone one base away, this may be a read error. Here the CDR3 reads CASSLRTGSTWELFF. CDR3 DNA: TGCGCCAGCAGCTTAAGGACAGGGAGTACCTGGGAGCTGTTTTTT. The V call is TRBV5-1, the J call TRBJ2-2, with TRBD1 matching 8 bases. The CDR3 totals 15 residues. V shed 2 bases and J 9 bases; nucleotides not matched to a gene: 9. The germline V gene has CDR1 SGHRS and CDR2 YFSETQ. The variable domain in full, with the rest retrieved from reference TRBV5-1 and TRBJ2-2, is KAGVTQTPRYLIKTRGQQVTLSCSPISGHRSVSWYQQTPGQGLQFLFEYFSETQRNKGNFPGRFSGRQFSNSRSEMNVSTLELGDSALYLCASSLRTGSTWELFFGEGSRLTVL.

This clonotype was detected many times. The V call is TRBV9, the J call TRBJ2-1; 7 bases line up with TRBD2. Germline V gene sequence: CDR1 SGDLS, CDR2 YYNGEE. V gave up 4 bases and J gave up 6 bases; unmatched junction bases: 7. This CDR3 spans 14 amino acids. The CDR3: CASSTTGTTNEQFF. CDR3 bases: TGTGCCAGCAGCACCACCGGGACTACCAATGAGCAGTTCTTC. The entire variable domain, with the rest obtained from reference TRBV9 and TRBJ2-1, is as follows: DSGVTQTPKHLITATGQRVTLRCSPRSGDLSVYWYQQSLDQGLQFLIQYYNGEERAKGNILERFSAQQFPDLHSELNLSSLELGDSALYFCASSTTGTTNEQFFGPGTRLTVL.

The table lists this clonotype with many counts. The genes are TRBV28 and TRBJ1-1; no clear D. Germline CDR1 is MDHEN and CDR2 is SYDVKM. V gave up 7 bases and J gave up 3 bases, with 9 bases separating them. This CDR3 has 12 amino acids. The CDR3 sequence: CASTIVDTEAFF. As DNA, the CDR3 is TGTGCCAGCACCATAGTGGACACTGAAGCTTTCTTT.

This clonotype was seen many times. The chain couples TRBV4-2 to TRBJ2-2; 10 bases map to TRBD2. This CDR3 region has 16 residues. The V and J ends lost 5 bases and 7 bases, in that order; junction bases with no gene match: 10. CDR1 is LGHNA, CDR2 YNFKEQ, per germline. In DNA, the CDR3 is TGTGCCAGCAGCTCGAGCGGGAGGGCCTGGAACGGGGAGCTGTTTTTT. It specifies CASSSSGRAWNGELFF.

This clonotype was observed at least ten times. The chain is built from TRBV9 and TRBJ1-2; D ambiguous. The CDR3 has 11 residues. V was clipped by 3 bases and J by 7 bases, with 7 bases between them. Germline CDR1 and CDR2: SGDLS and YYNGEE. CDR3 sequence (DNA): TGTGCCAGCAGCGCCATGGCTGGCTACACCTTC. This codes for CASSAMAGYTF.

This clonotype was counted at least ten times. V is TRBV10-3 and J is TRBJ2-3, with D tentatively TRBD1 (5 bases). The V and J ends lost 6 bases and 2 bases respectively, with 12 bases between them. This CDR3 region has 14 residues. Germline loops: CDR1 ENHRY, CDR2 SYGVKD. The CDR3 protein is CAIRHIGATDTQYF. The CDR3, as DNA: TGTGCCATCAGACATATTGGGGCCACAGATACGCAGTATTTT.

CDR3 region: CASSLAASVPSTYEQYF. The CDR3 DNA is TGTGCCAGCAGCTTAGCGGCTAGCGTACCCTCGACCTACGAGCAGTACTTC. The rearrangement joins TRBV7-2 to TRBJ2-7, with a tentative D call TRBD2 (6 bases). CDR1 is SGHTA, CDR2 FQGNSA, per germline. V was trimmed by 0 bases and J by 2 bases, leaving 17 bases between them. The CDR3 is 17 residues long.